The clone carrying this TCR beta chain was observed many times. Antigen specificity is unknown. The V end was cut by 3 bases, the J end by 5 bases, with 9 bases between. CDR3 size: 13 residues. Germline V CDR1 and CDR2: SGHRS, YFSETQ. An approximately 10 ml volume of fresh peripheral blood provided the PBMCs. The data stem from a study of T cells in Graves' hyperthyroidism and ophthalmopathy. Overall study context: At the time of initial diagnosis and before any treatment, peripheral blood was collected. Overall study results and limits: Blood also carried most thyroid clonotypes expanded above 0.001. A 13 V-J model separated ophthalmopathy from stable hyperthyroidism.

RNA transcripts served as the template for amplifying TCR beta CDR3 regions. TCR CDR3 underwent first-round RT-PCR with the HTBI primer set. MiXCR, run by TCRdb on the multiplex PCR reads, gives a single entry per CDR3 protein. The sample has about 590,000 distinct CDR3 sequences; around 14% are singletons. The chain is built from TRBV5-1 and TRBJ2-1, with unresolved D. The specimen sequenced was blood. The TCR sequence derives from a woman aged 25 to 39 with Graves' hyperthyroidism. The CDR3 here is CASSYKQHNEQFF. CDR3 nucleotide sequence: TGCGCCAGCAGCTATAAGCAGCACAATGAGCAGTTCTTC.